The 27 T cell receptor beta chains below all came from one sample that was sequenced in a study of vaccination and CD4 T cells after COVID-19. No antigen has been assigned to these receptors. Researchers used the Oncomine TCR Beta short-read assay to sequence DNA from cultured CD4+ T cells. MiXCR, run by TCRdb on the PCR reads, gives a single entry per CDR3 protein. The table includes 9,000 to 9,500 distinct CDR3 sequences, about three fifths detected once. Treatment meaning: approximately 10-day PBMC culture with coronavirus spike peptide pools or control peptides (ViraFEST assay). Sequencing was done on a sample of CD4+ T cells from blood, cultured in vitro. These receptors were collected from a human donor who had recovered from COVID-19.

This sequence joins TRBV12-3 or TRBV12-4 and TRBJ1-2; D unresolved. V gave up 2 bases and J gave up 4 bases, with 5 bases separating them. The length of the CDR3 is 12 residues. CDR3 sequence (DNA): TGTGCCAGCAGTTTAACCTCCTATGGCTACACCTTC. Its translation: CASSLTSYGYTF.

This clonotype appeared a single time. The rearrangement joins TRBV11-2 to TRBJ2-5; D is possibly TRBD2 (5 bases). V dropped 6 bases and J dropped 5 bases, with 19 bases sitting between them. From germline, CDR1 is SGHAT and CDR2 FQNNGV. The CDR3 totals 15 residues. CDR3 coding DNA: TGTGCCAGCAGTTCCCGGACGGGGAATCGGGAGACCCAGTACTTC. Translation gives CASSSRTGNRETQYF.

The V call is TRBV19, the J call TRBJ2-2, with D possibly matching TRBD2 (5 bases). The CDR3 consists of 16 residues. The ends were cut back, 3 bases at V and 0 bases at J, with 11 bases in the middle. Germline-derived CDR1 and CDR2 are LNHDA and SQIVND (reference sequence). CDR3 loop: CASSIYSGPNTGELFF. CDR3 nucleotide sequence: TGTGCCAGTAGTATTTACAGCGGCCCGAACACCGGGGAGCTGTTTTTT.

The chain couples TRBV20-1 to TRBJ1-2; D is unresolved. In germline, CDR1 is DFQATT, CDR2 SNEGSKA (reference sequence). V gave up 2 bases and J gave up 3 bases, with 16 bases separating them. The CDR3 is 15 residues long. The CDR3 protein is CSARNRAGGDYGYTF. The CDR3 nucleotides are TGCAGTGCTAGAAATCGTGCGGGAGGAGACTATGGCTACACCTTC.

This clonotype is judged large. This chain connects TRBV20-1 to TRBJ1-2, with D possibly TRBD1 on 6 matching bases. The CDR3 is made up of 14 amino acids. Per germline, CDR1 DFQATT and CDR2 SNEGSKA (reference sequence). Trimming removed 1 base at V and 4 bases at J, with 13 bases between. The CDR3 nucleotides are TGCAGTGCTAGAGCGGGGGGGGGCGGCTATGGCTACACCTTC. Encoded protein: CSARAGGGGYGYTF.

In its sample, this clonotype was seen a few times. The chain recombines TRBV27 with TRBJ1-2; D not certain. The CDR3 has 13 residues. Germline values: CDR1 MNHEY, CDR2 SMNVEV (reference sequence). Trimming took 2 bases from V and 4 from J, leaving 8 bases between them. The CDR3 protein is CASSLDASYGYTF. DNA for the CDR3: TGTGCCAGCAGTTTAGACGCATCCTATGGCTACACCTTC.

The rearrangement links TRBV20-1 to TRBJ2-5; 7 nucleotides align to TRBD1. Germline V gives CDR1 DFQATT, CDR2 SNEGSKA (reference sequence). The CDR3 is 14 amino acids. Unmatched junction bases numbered 7, after V lost 2 bases and J lost 4 bases. As DNA, the CDR3 is TGCAGTGCTAGAAAGACAGGGTCGGGAGAGACCCAGTACTTC. Protein sequence: CSARKTGSGETQYF.

The rearrangement joins TRBV15 to TRBJ1-1; weak D call: TRBD1 (5 bases). Per germline, CDR1 LNHNV and CDR2 YYDKDF (reference sequence). V lost 0 bases and J lost 1, with 9 bases in between. There are 15 residues in the CDR3. The CDR3 region has the DNA TGTGCCACCAGCAGAGATTTTGACAGGAACACTGAAGCTTTCTTT. It yields the protein CATSRDFDRNTEAFF.

The chain joins TRBV7-2 to TRBJ2-7; maybe TRBD2 (6 bases). This CDR3 spans 17 amino acids. V was clipped by 1 base and J by 0 bases, with 16 bases between them. Germline CDR1 is SGHTA and CDR2 is FQGNSA. The CDR3 loop reads CASSLVGGLSTSYEQYF. DNA of the CDR3: TGTGCCAGCAGCTTAGTGGGGGGTCTCTCCACCTCCTACGAGCAGTACTTC.

This clonotype has only a few counts. The V gene is TRBV27, the J gene TRBJ1-6; unclear D gene. The CDR3 contains 13 residues. Germline V gene sequence: CDR1 MNHEY, CDR2 SMNVEV (reference sequence). V was clipped by 0 bases and J by 7 bases, with 4 bases between them. The CDR3 reads CASSLSLNSPLHF. The DNA of the CDR3 is TGTGCCAGCAGTTTATCTTTGAATTCACCCCTCCACTTT.

The chain combines TRBV30 with TRBJ1-5, with 9 bases identical to TRBD1. This CDR3 has 15 residues. The V and J ends lost 1 base and 6 bases, in that order; junction bases with no gene match: 7. Per germline, CDR1 GTSNPN and CDR2 SVGIG (reference sequence). This CDR3 reads CAWSEGTGTTQPQHF. CDR3 coding DNA: TGTGCCTGGAGTGAGGGGACAGGGACGACTCAGCCCCAGCATTTT.

V is TRBV19 and J is TRBJ1-2; 7 bases map to TRBD1. Per the germline V gene, CDR1 is LNHDA and CDR2 is SQIVND (reference sequence). The V gene end was trimmed by 3 bases and the J gene end by 0 bases; junction bases not matched to a gene: 7. This CDR3 has 16 amino acids. In DNA, the CDR3 is TGTGCCAGTAGTATTGGAGGAGGGGGCTCTAACTATGGCTACACCTTC. This encodes CASSIGGGGSNYGYTF.

V usage is TRBV27 and J usage is TRBJ2-7; D remains unclear. Germline values: CDR1 MNHEY, CDR2 SMNVEV (reference sequence). Deletions cut 6 bases from V and 0 bases from J, with 12 bases between. The CDR3 runs 14 residues. CDR3 protein: CASRPTAYSYEQYF. The CDR3 coding sequence is TGTGCCAGCAGACCGACCGCCTACTCCTACGAGCAGTACTTC.

The rearrangement links TRBV10-3 to TRBJ2-3, with 11 bases fitting TRBD2. V was pared by 8 bases and J by 2 bases, with 6 bases of the junction left unmatched. Germline CDR1 is ENHRY and CDR2 is SYGVKD. CDR3 length equals 15 residues. CDR3 coding DNA: TGTGCCATCCAAGGACTAGCGGGCTACACAGATACGCAGTATTTT. Translation: CAIQGLAGYTDTQYF.

The rearrangement links TRBV6-5 to TRBJ1-1; 7 bases align to TRBD1. The CDR3 contains 15 residues. Looked up from germline, CDR1 is MNHEY and CDR2 is SVGAGI. Trimming removed 0 bases from V and 5 bases from J; junction bases left unmatched: 6. CDR3 sequence: CASSYSQGDGTEAFF. CDR3 DNA sequence: TGTGCCAGCAGTTACTCTCAGGGGGATGGAACTGAAGCTTTCTTT.

Concerning this clonotype: An end of the junction does not agree with germline; a read error may underlie this. The genes are TRBV20-1 and TRBJ1-3, with 7 bases identical to TRBD1. CDR3 length equals 15 residues. CDR1 DFQATT and CDR2 SNEGSKA come from the germline V gene (reference sequence). CDR3 bases: TGCAGTGCCAGAGGGAGGGGGCGGTCTGGAAACACCATATATTTT. Residues: CSARGRGRSGNTIYF.

The rearrangement links TRBV5-4 to TRBJ2-1; D ambiguous. V lost 0 bases and J 0 bases, leaving 7 bases between the germline ends. The CDR3 loop spans 15 amino acids. Germline CDR1 and CDR2: SGHNT and YYREEE (reference sequence). CDR3 bases: TGTGCCAGCAGCTTGGTACGGAGCTCCTACAATGAGCAGTTCTTC. This sequence encodes CASSLVRSSYNEQFF.

V usage is TRBV4-1 and J usage is TRBJ1-2; D unclear. The CDR3 loop spans 16 amino acids. The V gene lost 4 bases and the J gene lost 0 bases, with 15 bases spanning the gap. Per the germline V gene, CDR1 is MGHRA and CDR2 is YSYEKL. The CDR3, as DNA: TGCGCCAGCAGCCTTTCCACTTGGCGCGCTAACTATGGCTACACCTTC. Translating gives CASSLSTWRANYGYTF.

The chain recombines TRBV19 with TRBJ1-2; perhaps TRBD1 as D (6 bases). This CDR3 contains 15 residues. Trimming left V 6 bases short and J 3 bases short, with 17 bases between. CDR1 and CDR2 (germline): LNHDA, SQIVND (reference sequence). The CDR3 sequence is CASSPTGNSDYGYTF. For the CDR3, the DNA is TGTGCCAGTAGCCCCACAGGGAATTCGGACTATGGCTACACCTTC.

This clonotype was recorded once. The rearrangement links TRBV6-1 to TRBJ2-3; D assignment may be TRBD1 or TRBD2 (6 bases each). V was pared by 4 bases and J by 5 bases, with 16 bases between. The germline V gene encodes CDR1 MNHNS and CDR2 SASEGT. The CDR3 is 15 residues long. CDR3 region: CASSGSGALIDTQYF. The CDR3 coding sequence is TGTGCCAGCAGTGGTTCGGGGGCCCTTATAGATACGCAGTATTTT.

V gene TRBV20-1 combines with J gene TRBJ2-7; no definite D call. The CDR3 covers 15 residues. Trimming took 0 bases from V and 1 from J, leaving 13 bases between them. From germline, CDR1 is DFQATT and CDR2 SNEGSKA (reference sequence). As DNA, the CDR3 is TGCAGTGCTAGAGATCAGGTATTCGGGTCCTACGAGCAGTACTTC. Protein: CSARDQVFGSYEQYF.

In this sample, this clonotype turned up a few times. The J gene is TRBJ2-7, the V gene TRBV20-1, with 9 bases fitting TRBD1. CDR1 DFQATT and CDR2 SNEGSKA come from the germline V gene (reference sequence). This CDR3 has 15 amino acids. V shed 4 bases and J 4 bases; nucleotides not matched to a gene: 11. The CDR3 here is CSAKTGGNFRYEQYF. CDR3 bases: TGCAGTGCTAAGACAGGGGGAAATTTTAGGTACGAGCAGTACTTC.

The genes are TRBV20-1 and TRBJ1-3; D ambiguous. This CDR3 has 14 residues. Germline V CDR1 and CDR2: DFQATT, SNEGSKA (reference sequence). V was shortened by 1 base and J by 3 bases, with 10 bases between the two germline ends. In DNA, the CDR3 is TGCAGTGCTAGAGGGCAGCTTTATGGAAACACCATATATTTT. Translation: CSARGQLYGNTIYF.

There are a few counts of this clonotype. Here the CDR3 reads CSAMTGALGETQYF. CDR3 nucleotide sequence: TGCAGTGCCATGACAGGGGCCCTGGGAGAGACCCAGTACTTC. J is TRBJ2-5 and V is TRBV20-1; 8 bases agree with TRBD1. The trim removed 6 bases at V and 4 bases at J, leaving 10 bases unmatched. CDR1 and CDR2 from the germline V gene are DFQATT and SNEGSKA (reference sequence). This CDR3 spans 14 amino acids.

This clonotype came up a few times. The rearrangement uses TRBV15 and TRBJ1-4, with a possible D match to TRBD1 (5 bases). Germline V gene sequence: CDR1 LNHNV, CDR2 YYDKDF (reference sequence). Trimming removed 4 bases from V and 7 bases from J, with 10 bases in between. CDR3 length: 13 amino acids. CDR3 DNA sequence: TGTGCCACCAGCACGGCAGGGAGTGAAAAACTGTTTTTT. Amino acid sequence: CATSTAGSEKLFF.

In this sample, this clonotype turned up a few times. The chain joins TRBV6-2 or TRBV6-3 to TRBJ1-5, with D perhaps TRBD1 (5 bases). The CDR3 length is 15 residues. The germline V and J ends were trimmed by 7 bases and 7 bases, with 20 bases remaining between them. CDR1 and CDR2 (germline): MNHEY, SVGEGT. CDR3 sequence: CASIGAGLEGQPQHF. In nucleotides, the CDR3 is TGTGCCAGCATCGGAGCAGGGTTAGAGGGCCAGCCCCAGCATTTT.

This clonotype was seen only once. J is TRBJ2-7 and V is TRBV6-5, with D hard to call. The CDR3 totals 14 residues. Trimming removed 2 bases at V and 3 bases at J, with 11 bases between. Germline V CDR1 and CDR2: MNHEY, SVGAGI. In nucleotides, the CDR3 is TGTGCCAGCAGTTACAAAGGGCAGGACTACGAGCAGTACTTC. This sequence encodes CASSYKGQDYEQYF.